This T cell receptor beta chain was sequenced for a study of cytomegalovirus exposure and HLA in healthy donors. Overall study context: One earlier analysis, a look at about 179 million T cells, found some 100 million unique TCR beta sequences.

With 60 Vbeta and 13 Jbeta primers, the PCR was carried out. Clones were read by immunoSEQ multiplex PCR, and TCRdb kept only the in-frame ones, dropping some. The sample lists around 150,000 clones; approximately 83% were seen once. Study findings and constraints: Overall, approximately 150 TCR beta chains were annotated as cytomegalovirus-associated. There were a few CMV-associated chains whose specificity for CMV antigens was confirmed in vitro. Donor immune exposure was known only as CMV serostatus.

This clone was counted only a few times. The antigen is unknown. This CDR3 region has 12 residues. Germline V CDR1 and CDR2: SEHNR, FQNEAQ (reference sequence). Trimming cost V 5 bases and J 6 bases, with 11 bases left between them. The V call is TRBV7-9, the J call TRBJ2-7, with D possibly matching TRBD2 (6 bases). The TCR sequence derives from a male donor in good health and CMV-seronegative. The material sequenced was PBMCs. The CDR3 region is CASSHPGGEQYF. Written as DNA, the CDR3 is TGTGCCAGCAGCCACCCCGGGGGCGAGCAGTACTTC.